These 27 T cell receptor beta chains were all obtained from the same sample, sequenced in a study of T-cell reconstitution after alpha-beta-depleted transplantation in children. Unique molecular identifiers featured in how the TCRbeta library was prepared. From the PCR reads, TCRdb called clonotypes with MiXCR, one entry per CDR3 protein. The sample has about 580,000 distinct CDR3 sequences, more than 20% seen once. Material: PBMCs, mostly from graft donor cells, obtained 360 days after TCRalphabeta/CD19-depleted stem cell transplant. These TCRs come from a boy in the first two years of life who had a stem cell transplant for acute myeloid leukemia, so the T cells may come from the graft donor.

The V call is TRBV25-1, the J call TRBJ2-4, with 7 bases matching TRBD1. The CDR3 extends over 15 amino acids. Germline V gives CDR1 MGHDK, CDR2 SYGVNS. The ends lost 3 bases at V and 9 bases at J; junction bases unmatched: 11. For the CDR3, the DNA is TGTGCCAGCAGTGAGACCACCGGGACAGCGATCATTCAGTACTTC. Amino acid sequence: CASSETTGTAIIQYF.

This clonotype was counted at least ten times. CDR3 DNA: TGCAGCGTTGCCTTGAGGACCCAATACGAGCAGTACTTC. This gives the protein CSVALRTQYEQYF. The V call is TRBV29-1, the J call TRBJ2-7, with D unresolved. The CDR3 length is 13 residues. V gave up 4 bases and J gave up 4 bases, with 14 bases separating them. Per the germline V gene, CDR1 is SQVTM and CDR2 is ANQGSEA.

This clonotype was seen a handful of times. This chain links TRBV20-1 with TRBJ1-2; D is ambiguous. Germline loops: CDR1 DFQATT, CDR2 SNEGSKA (reference sequence). The CDR3 is 12 amino acids. V lost 6 bases, J lost 3 bases, and 11 bases lay in between. The chain's CDR3 is CSAPWADYGYTF. CDR3 nucleotides: TGCAGTGCCCCGTGGGCAGACTATGGCTACACCTTC.

Many counts were recorded for this clonotype. The rearrangement joins TRBV19 to TRBJ2-7, with D possibly matching TRBD2 (5 bases). V lost 7 bases and J 2 bases, leaving 18 bases between the germline ends. This CDR3 region has 15 residues. CDR1 and CDR2 from the germline V gene are LNHDA and SQIVND (reference sequence). CDR3 loop: CASTTQIGAAYEQYF. The CDR3 DNA is TGTGCCAGTACCACCCAGATCGGAGCGGCCTACGAGCAGTACTTC.

This clonotype appeared a few times. The V call is TRBV5-1, the J call TRBJ2-5; D is perhaps TRBD1 (6 bases). CDR1 SGHRS and CDR2 YFSETQ come from the germline V gene. The CDR3 is 16 residues long. Trimming left V 4 bases short and J 1 base short, with 17 bases between. CDR3 amino acids: CASSPSPGHSQETQYF. The CDR3 DNA reads as TGCGCCAGCAGCCCCTCCCCGGGACATAGCCAAGAGACCCAGTACTTC.

The chain has TRBV21-1 and TRBJ2-7; TRBD2, the table's D call, was not compared with the DNA. TRBV21-1 is a pseudogene. The CDR3 spans 15 residues. In nucleotides, the CDR3 is TGTGCCAGCAGCAAAGCTCAGGGAGGGTTATACGAGCAGTACGTC. Encoded protein: CASSKAQGGLYEQYV.

This clonotype has more than one count but fewer than ten. At one end the junction does not follow the germline gene, possibly because of a read error. The V call is TRBV12-3 or TRBV12-4, the J call TRBJ1-5; tentative D call: TRBD1 (5 bases). This CDR3 comprises 14 residues. The CDR3 DNA reads TGTGCCAGCAGCCCGCGGAGGGGCAAGCAGCCCCAGCATTTT. This encodes CASSPRRGKQPQHF.

In regard to this clonotype: A much larger clone lies a single base off, so this may be a read error. The chain has TRBV4-3 and TRBJ2-2; D is perhaps TRBD2 (6 bases). Per germline, CDR1 LGHNA and CDR2 YSLEER. The CDR3 is made up of 15 amino acids. The CDR3 reads CASSQDRSSAGGLFF. The DNA of the CDR3 is TGCGCCAGCAGCCAAGATCGTAGCAGCGCCGGGGGGCTGTTTTTT.

Ten or more counts support this clonotype. This rearrangement joins TRBV29-1 to TRBJ2-7; 10 bases are shared with TRBD2. This CDR3 region has 13 residues. V dropped 7 bases and J dropped 4; count of bases not matched to a gene: 7. Germline V lookup: CDR1 SQVTM, CDR2 ANQGSEA. The CDR3 reads CSALAGETYEQYF. DNA for the CDR3: TGCAGCGCCCTAGCGGGGGAGACTTACGAGCAGTACTTC.

This clonotype was picked up a small number of times. This chain joins TRBV11-2 and TRBJ1-2; D might be TRBD1 (5 bases). V was cut by 8 bases and J by 4 bases, with 8 bases left in between. CDR3 size: 11 residues. Germline loops: CDR1 SGHAT, CDR2 FQNNGV. The CDR3 DNA reads TGTGCCAGCGGGGGGTTCTATGGCTACACCTTC. Protein product: CASGGFYGYTF. Full variable domain (remainder filled in from reference TRBV11-2 and TRBJ1-2): EAGVAQSPRYKIIEKRQSVAFWCNPISGHATLYWYQQILGQGPKLLIQFQNNGVVDDSQLPKDRFSAERLKGVDSTLKIQPAKLEDSAVYLCASGGFYGYTFGSGTRLTVV.

The V gene is TRBV20-1, the J gene TRBJ2-7; D gene uncertain. The CDR3 runs to 12 residues. In germline, CDR1 is DFQATT, CDR2 SNEGSKA (reference sequence). The V gene lost 5 bases and the J gene lost 4 bases, with 12 bases spanning the gap. The DNA of the CDR3 is TGCAGTGCTCTAGATGACGGGTACGAGCAGTACGTC. As protein: CSALDDGYEQYV.

This clonotype was seen a handful of times. The rearrangement uses TRBV20-1 and TRBJ2-7; 7 bases are shared with TRBD1. Germline values: CDR1 DFQATT, CDR2 SNEGSKA (reference sequence). The CDR3 covers 17 residues. V was clipped by 4 bases and J by 2 bases; unmatched bases: 17. The CDR3 region has the DNA TGCAGTGCTAAGGCCCCCATCGATTGGGACAGCCCCTACGAGCAGTACTTC. It specifies CSAKAPIDWDSPYEQYF.

The chain links TRBV7-9 to TRBJ1-1, with 8 bases matching TRBD1. V dropped 8 bases and J dropped 6; count of bases not matched to a gene: 5. CDR3 length: 12 residues. Germline CDR1 SEHNR, CDR2 FQNEAQ (reference sequence). This CDR3 reads CASVGQGPEAFF. Written as DNA, the CDR3 is TGTGCCAGCGTCGGACAGGGCCCTGAAGCTTTCTTT.

This clonotype was seen many times. The chain employs TRBV27 and TRBJ2-2; 9 bases match TRBD1. Germline trimming cut 6 bases from V and 6 bases from J; bases unmatched to any gene: 11. In germline, CDR1 is MNHEY, CDR2 SMNVEV (reference sequence). This CDR3 has 16 amino acids. In DNA, the CDR3 is TGTGCCAGCAGCCTGGGACAGGGATTCTCATCCGGGGAGCTGTTTTTT. Residues: CASSLGQGFSSGELFF.

This clonotype was detected only a few times. The chain links TRBV12-3 or TRBV12-4 to TRBJ2-5, with D tentatively TRBD1 (6 bases). With 4 bases removed from V and 3 bases from J, the gap between germline ends came to 24 bases. The CDR3 consists of 18 residues. CDR3 region: CASSSNGGPSRRKETQYF. In DNA form, the CDR3 reads TGTGCCAGCAGTTCCAATGGGGGCCCCTCCCGGCGGAAAGAGACCCAGTACTTC.

The chain combines TRBV7-9 with TRBJ2-4; D gene unclear. Germline CDR1 and CDR2: SEHNR and FQNEAQ (reference sequence). The CDR3 runs to 11 residues. Trimming removed 8 bases from V and 6 bases from J, with 8 bases in between. The CDR3 spells CASLSGNIQYF. In nucleotides, the CDR3 is TGTGCCAGCCTTTCGGGAAACATTCAGTACTTC.

The chain carries TRBV5-1 and TRBJ1-1; D unresolved. Trimming left V 4 bases short and J 2 bases short, with 9 bases between. Germline V CDR1 and CDR2: SGHRS, YFSETQ. This CDR3 comprises 13 residues. CDR3 amino acids: CASSAHSNTEAFF. CDR3 in DNA: TGCGCCAGCAGCGCACACAGTAACACTGAAGCTTTCTTT.

In its sample, this clonotype was seen a few times. V and J are TRBV20-1 and TRBJ2-6, with D possibly called TRBD1 or TRBD2 (6 bases each). V gave up 7 bases and J gave up 0 bases, with 16 bases separating them. The length of the CDR3 is 16 residues. Germline loops: CDR1 DFQATT, CDR2 SNEGSKA (reference sequence). CDR3 nucleotides: TGCAGTGTCGGGGACACTAGCCACTCTGGGGCCAACGTCCTGACTTTC. Translated, it gives CSVGDTSHSGANVLTF.

This clonotype has at least ten counts. The chain links TRBV5-1 to TRBJ2-1, with TRBD2 matching over 8 bases. J gave up 2 bases and V 0 bases, and 1 base lay outside the gene matches. CDR3 length: 15 residues. The V gene's germline CDR1 is SGHRS and CDR2 YFSETQ. The CDR3 loop is CASSLAGGTYNEQFF. The CDR3 nucleotides read TGCGCCAGCAGCTTGGCGGGGGGGACCTACAATGAGCAGTTCTTC.

V is TRBV29-1 and J is TRBJ2-5; 9 positions match TRBD1. The germline V gene has CDR1 SQVTM and CDR2 ANQGSEA. The CDR3 loop spans 11 amino acids. J was trimmed by 5 bases and V by 8 bases; bases with no gene match: 3. In DNA, the CDR3 is TGCAGCTCGGGACAGGGTGAGACCCAGTACTTC. Translation gives CSSGQGETQYF.

This chain joins TRBV15 and TRBJ1-4; D gene ambiguous. CDR3 length equals 16 residues. Per germline, CDR1 LNHNV and CDR2 YYDKDF (reference sequence). V lost 0 bases and J lost 5, with 13 bases in between. DNA of the CDR3: TGTGCCACCAGCAGAGATATCTCGGTATCCAATGAAAAACTGTTTTTT. This codes for CATSRDISVSNEKLFF.

The chain uses TRBV28 and TRBJ2-5, with 12 nucleotides matching TRBD2. The CDR3 length is 16 residues. The V segment lost 5 bases and the J segment 0 bases; nucleotides outside the gene matches: 4. The V gene's germline CDR1 is MDHEN and CDR2 SYDVKM. This CDR3 reads CASSSGLAGHQETQYF. DNA for the CDR3: TGTGCCAGCAGTAGCGGACTAGCGGGACACCAAGAGACCCAGTACTTC.

The chain links TRBV12-3 or TRBV12-4 to TRBJ2-3, with TRBD2 matching over 11 bases. J gave up 2 bases and V 6 bases, and 10 bases lay outside the gene matches. CDR3 length: 17 residues. The chain's CDR3 is CASSPSATSGVTDTQYF. CDR3 DNA: TGTGCCAGCAGCCCGTCCGCGACTAGCGGGGTCACAGATACGCAGTATTTT.

In its sample, this clonotype was seen a few times. This chain joins TRBV20-1 and TRBJ2-5; D unclear. V lost 0 bases and J 6 bases, leaving 17 bases between the germline ends. Germline lookup yields CDR1 DFQATT and CDR2 SNEGSKA (reference sequence). This CDR3 region has 15 residues. CDR3 coding DNA: TGCAGTGCTAGAGATCTCGGAAGTAGCTCGCAGACCCAGTACTTC. As protein: CSARDLGSSSQTQYF.

This sequence joins TRBV20-1 and TRBJ2-7, with TRBD2 as a possible D gene (7 bases). V lost 0 bases, J lost 2 bases, and 17 bases lay in between. Germline V gene data show CDR1 as DFQATT and CDR2 as SNEGSKA (reference sequence). This CDR3 contains 16 residues. The CDR3 DNA reads TGCAGTGCTAGAGATGGGCAAAGGGGGGGTGCCTACGAGCAGTACTTC. Translating gives CSARDGQRGGAYEQYF.

This clonotype has more than one count but fewer than ten. CDR3 DNA: TGTGCCAGCAGCCCCGGGGTGACGGTAAACATTCAGTACTTC. Translated, it gives CASSPGVTVNIQYF. The J gene is TRBJ2-4, the V gene TRBV12-3 or TRBV12-4; the D gene is possibly TRBD2 (5 bases). The CDR3 consists of 14 residues. Trimming took 6 bases from V and 6 from J, leaving 15 bases between them.

This clonotype was seen more than once but under ten times. The chain is built from TRBV28 and TRBJ1-3; D unclear. Trimming took off 3 bases at V and 0 bases at J, with 6 bases between the two ends. This CDR3 region has 14 residues. Germline loops: CDR1 MDHEN, CDR2 SYDVKM. The DNA for the CDR3 is TGTGCCAGCAGTTTCTACGACTCTGGAAACACCATATATTTT. Translation gives CASSFYDSGNTIYF.